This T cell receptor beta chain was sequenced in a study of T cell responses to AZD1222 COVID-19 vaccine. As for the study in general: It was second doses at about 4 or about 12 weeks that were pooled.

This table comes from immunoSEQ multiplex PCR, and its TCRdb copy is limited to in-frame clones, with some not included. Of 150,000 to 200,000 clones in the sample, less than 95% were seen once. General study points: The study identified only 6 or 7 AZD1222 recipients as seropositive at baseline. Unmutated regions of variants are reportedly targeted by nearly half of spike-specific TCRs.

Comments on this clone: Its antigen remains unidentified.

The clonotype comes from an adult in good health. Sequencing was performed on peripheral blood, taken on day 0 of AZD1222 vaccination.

For the CDR3, the DNA is TGTGCCAGCAGCTCTTGGACATTACCAAGCGATCAGCCCCAGCATTTT. It specifies CASSSWTLPSDQPQHF. The rearrangement links TRBV7-8 to TRBJ1-5, with a tentative D call TRBD1 (5 bases). The CDR3 consists of 16 residues. The germline V gene encodes CDR1 SGHVS and CDR2 FQNEAQ. Trimming stripped 4 bases from V and 5 bases from J, with 18 bases between.